A selection of T cell receptor beta chains follows, all from one sample in a study of T cell responses to AZD1222 COVID-19 vaccine. Sequencing used immunoSEQ multiplex PCR; TCRdb keeps in-frame clones, though not all of them. This sample has approximately 180,000 clones, with approximately 92% found just once. Sequenced material: peripheral blood, taken 28 days after the second dose of the MenACWY control vaccine. Receptors were obtained from an adult who received the MenACWY meningococcal vaccine as a control. CDR3s include the opening cysteine and the closing phenylalanine or tryptophan. D genes are given only for firm matches. The size of a clone is reported for some rows only, either as once, few or many, or as a class for expanded clones.

j_call d_call v_call clone_size cdr3_aa cdr3_nt
TRBJ1-4 TRBD1 TRBV5-1 - CASSYSGGNEKLFF TGCGCCAGCAGTTATTCAGGGGGGAATGAAAAACTGTTTTTT
TRBJ1-6 TRBD1 TRBV10-1 few CASSRDSGNSPLHF TGCGCCAGCAGTCGGGACAGTGGAAATTCACCCCTCCACTTT
TRBJ1-1 TRBD1 TRBV19 - CASRSGGQEEAFF TGTGCCAGTAGATCAGGAGGACAGGAAGAAGCTTTCTTT
TRBJ1-5 - TRBV28 - CASSLVAGPGNQPQHF TGTGCCAGCAGTTTGGTGGCAGGGCCGGGCAATCAGCCCCAGCATTTT
TRBJ1-5 - TRBV11-1 - CASSSTNNQPQHF TGTGCCAGCAGCTCGACAAACAATCAGCCCCAGCATTTT
TRBJ2-2 - TRBV6-6 - CASSPKSPSGAGVLFGELFF TGTGCCAGCAGTCCGAAAAGCCCCTCGGGGGCGGGGGTTCTGTTCGGGGAGCTGTTTTTT
TRBJ2-1 - TRBV7-9 - CASSPSRVVYNEQFF TGTGCCAGCAGCCCCTCCCGGGTTGTCTACAATGAGCAGTTCTTC
TRBJ1-4 TRBD1 TRBV15 - CATTRDRDLRWEKLFF TGTGCCACCACCCGGGACAGGGACCTTAGGTGGGAAAAACTGTTTTTT
TRBJ2-1 - TRBV19 once CASSITGHYNEQFF TGTGCCAGTAGTATAACCGGACACTACAATGAGCAGTTCTTC
TRBJ2-2 - TRBV5-1 - CASSLVQTTGELFF TGCGCCAGCAGCTTGGTACAGACCACCGGGGAGCTGTTTTTT
TRBJ1-6 - TRBV7-6 - CASSPGRENSPLHF TGTGCCAGCAGCCCCGGCCGGGAAAATTCACCCCTCCACTTT
TRBJ1-2 TRBD1 TRBV30 once CAWTGQGMDGYTF TGTGCCTGGACCGGACAGGGAATGGATGGCTACACCTTC
TRBJ1-1 TRBD1 TRBV7-8 - CASSLTGATLMNTEAFF TGTGCCAGCAGCTTAACAGGGGCAACATTAATGAACACTGAAGCTTTCTTT
TRBJ1-4 - TRBV5-1 - CASSLQGTNEKLFF TGCGCCAGCAGCCTTCAGGGTACTAATGAAAAACTGTTTTTT
TRBJ2-7 - TRBV7-9 - CASSATGTFEQYF TGTGCCAGCAGCGCCACCGGGACATTCGAGCAGTACTTC
TRBJ2-7 - TRBV5-1 - CASSLLTGTYEQYF TGCGCCAGCAGCCTTCTGACGGGAACCTACGAGCAGTACTTC
TRBJ2-3 TRBD2 TRBV7-6 few CASSLGSSGGSDTQYF TGTGCCAGCAGCTTAGGGAGTAGCGGGGGATCAGATACGCAGTATTTT
TRBJ2-5 - TRBV12-5 - CASEEGSVGTQYF TGTGCTAGTGAAGAGGGGTCGGTGGGGACCCAGTACTTC
TRBJ2-7 TRBD1 TRBV27 - CASSFLLGQGVPEQYF TGTGCCAGCAGTTTTCTCTTGGGACAGGGTGTACCCGAGCAGTACTTC
TRBJ1-5 - TRBV7-9 - CASSVTASNQPQHF TGTGCCAGCAGCGTGACAGCTAGCAATCAGCCCCAGCATTTT
TRBJ1-5 - TRBV19 - CASSIGRTGNQPQHF TGTGCCAGTAGTATCGGCAGGACTGGCAACCAGCCCCAGCATTTT
TRBJ1-4 TRBD1 TRBV7-9 once CASSAGQGLLKLFF TGTGCCAGCAGCGCCGGACAGGGGCTCTTAAAACTGTTTTTT
TRBJ2-3 TRBD2 TRBV10-3 - CAISVAGGPTDTQYF TGTGCCATCAGTGTAGCGGGGGGGCCGACAGATACGCAGTATTTT
TRBJ1-2 - TRBV3-1/TRBV3-2 once CASMLSEDSDNYGYTF TGTGCCAGCATGCTCTCCGAAGACTCCGATAACTATGGCTACACCTTC
TRBJ2-1 TRBD2 TRBV11-3 - CASSLRSSGGLDNEQFF TGTGCCAGCAGCTTAAGATCTAGCGGGGGGCTGGACAATGAGCAGTTCTTC
TRBJ1-2 TRBD1 TRBV23-1 - CASGQGCVGRYGYTF TGCGCCAGCGGACAGGGTTGTGTGGGTCGGTATGGCTACACCTTC
TRBJ2-1 - TRBV28 few CASRLWTDYNEQFF TGTGCCAGCCGACTGTGGACAGATTACAATGAGCAGTTCTTC
TRBJ1-4 - TRBV30 once CACRDGGYEKLFF TGTGCCTGCCGGGACGGGGGCTATGAAAAACTGTTTTTT
TRBJ1-3 - TRBV9 once CASSVEAGRNTIYF TGTGCCAGCAGCGTAGAGGCAGGGAGAAACACCATATATTTT
TRBJ2-2 TRBD1 TRBV7-2 - CASRDRDTGELFF TGTGCCAGCAGGGACAGGGACACCGGGGAGCTGTTTTTT
TRBJ2-1 TRBD2 TRBV6-1 - CASSEDEGLAGGYYNEQFF TGTGCCAGCAGTGAAGATGAGGGACTAGCGGGGGGGTACTACAATGAGCAGTTCTTC
TRBJ1-6 - TRBV7-2 - CASSSGPYNSPLHF TGTGCCAGCAGCTCGGGTCCTTATAATTCACCCCTCCACTTT
TRBJ2-7 TRBD1 TRBV5-6 - CASSLAPGQGLGYEQYF TGTGCCAGCAGCTTGGCCCCGGGACAGGGTTTAGGCTACGAGCAGTACTTC
TRBJ2-7 TRBD2 TRBV27 - CASSSPLGGNSYEQYF TGTGCCAGCAGTTCGCCTCTGGGGGGGAACTCCTACGAGCAGTACTTC
TRBJ1-4 - TRBV7-9 - CASSKQDSTNEKLFF TGTGCCAGCAGCAAACAGGATTCAACTAATGAAAAACTGTTTTTT
TRBJ1-2 - TRBV7-2 - CASSPDRFGYTF TGTGCCAGCAGCCCGGATCGGTTCGGCTACACCTTC
TRBJ1-2 - TRBV10-1 - CASSERANYGYTF TGCGCCAGCAGTGAGAGGGCTAACTATGGCTACACCTTC
TRBJ1-4 TRBD1 TRBV5-1 - CASRPQTGNNEKLFF TGCGCCAGCAGACCCCAGACAGGGAACAATGAAAAACTGTTTTTT
TRBJ2-4 - TRBV7-9 - CASSSDSVLAKNIQYF TGTGCCAGCAGCTCAGACAGCGTTTTAGCCAAAAACATTCAGTACTTC
TRBJ1-2 TRBD1 TRBV18 - CASSPLHSSGQPNYGYTF TGTGCCAGCTCACCACTACATTCTTCGGGACAGCCTAACTATGGCTACACCTTC
TRBJ1-1 - TRBV6-5 - CASSPLGGHTEAFF TGTGCCAGCAGTCCACTGGGGGGGCACACTGAAGCTTTCTTT
TRBJ1-5 - TRBV19 once CASRVGAGQPQHF TGTGCCAGCCGCGTGGGCGCAGGACAGCCCCAGCATTTT
TRBJ2-3 - TRBV6-5 - CAIPTAGGGDTQYF TGTGCCATACCGACCGCCGGGGGCGGAGATACGCAGTATTTT
TRBJ1-4 - TRBV5-1 - CASSLDPLGGSSEKLFF TGCGCCAGCAGCTTGGACCCTCTGGGGGGATCGAGTGAAAAACTGTTTTTT
TRBJ2-1 TRBD1 TRBV2 - CASKSRDRAYNEQFF TGTGCCAGCAAAAGCCGGGACAGGGCCTACAATGAGCAGTTCTTC
TRBJ1-2 - TRBV6-5 - CASRETAGDNGYTF TGTGCCAGCAGGGAGACCGCAGGGGATAATGGCTACACCTTC
TRBJ2-7 - TRBV5-6 - CASSPRGTLYEQYF TGTGCCAGCAGCCCCAGGGGTACCCTATACGAGCAGTACTTC
TRBJ1-4 - TRBV5-1 - CASSLWGANEKLFF TGCGCCAGCAGCTTATGGGGGGCTAATGAAAAACTGTTTTTT
TRBJ2-7 - TRBV5-6 many CASSLGGEQYF TGTGCCAGCAGCTTAGGGGGCGAGCAGTACTTC
TRBJ1-5 - TRBV2 - CASSEQGFSNQPQHF TGTGCCAGCAGTGAACAGGGGTTTAGCAATCAGCCCCAGCATTTT
TRBJ1-2 - TRBV7-9 - CASSLGGSDGYTF TGTGCCAGCAGCTTAGGGGGGTCAGATGGCTACACCTTC
TRBJ2-7 - TRBV5-6 - CASSLLNGAEQYF TGTGCCAGCAGCTTGCTAAATGGGGCCGAGCAGTACTTC
TRBJ2-7 - TRBV27 - CASSHGQTYEQYF TGTGCCAGCAGTCATGGACAGACCTACGAGCAGTACTTC
TRBJ1-1 TRBD1 TRBV6-5 few CASSYSGQDTEAFF TGTGCCAGCAGTTACTCGGGACAGGACACTGAAGCTTTCTTT